These 10 T cell receptor beta chains originate from one sample sequenced in a study of T-cell reconstitution after alpha-beta-depleted transplantation in children. The TCRbeta library incorporated unique molecular identifiers. MiXCR, run by TCRdb on the PCR reads, gives a single entry per CDR3 protein. The table lists about 140,000 distinct CDR3 sequences, 8.8% of them singletons. Sequenced here: PBMCs, mostly from graft donor cells, sampled 180 days after TCRalphabeta/CD19-depleted stem cell transplant. The receptors shown here come from a female patient aged 2 to 10 who had a stem cell transplant for congenital amegakaryocytic thrombocytopenia, so the T cells may come from the graft donor.

This clonotype was detected ten times or more. The chain combines TRBV2 with TRBJ2-1; 11 positions agree with TRBD2. Looked up from germline, CDR1 is SNHLY and CDR2 is FYNNEI. The V gene end was trimmed by 7 bases and the J gene end by 4 bases; junction bases not matched to a gene: 6. The CDR3 covers 15 residues. DNA of the CDR3: TGTGCCAGCATGAGCGGGACTAGCGGTTACAATGAGCAGTTCTTC. Protein product: CASMSGTSGYNEQFF.

Ten or more counts support this clonotype. The rearrangement links TRBV20-1 to TRBJ2-2, with 8 bases aligning to TRBD1. Germline lookup yields CDR1 DFQATT and CDR2 SNEGSKA (reference sequence). The CDR3 covers 13 residues. V gave up 4 bases and J gave up 7 bases; unmatched junction bases: 5. The CDR3 is CSAKTGEVGELFF. The CDR3 nucleotides are TGCAGTGCTAAGACAGGGGAGGTCGGGGAGCTGTTTTTT.

This clonotype was detected many times. J is TRBJ2-7 and V is TRBV5-1, with D perhaps TRBD2 (5 bases). V shed 0 bases and J shed 0 bases, with 7 bases lying between them. The CDR3 contains 14 residues. Germline V lookup: CDR1 SGHRS, CDR2 YFSETQ. DNA for the CDR3: TGCGCCAGCAGCTTGGTAGGGAGCTCCTACGAGCAGTACTTC. Translation gives CASSLVGSSYEQYF. Full variable domain (remainder filled in from reference TRBV5-1 and TRBJ2-7): KAGVTQTPRYLIKTRGQQVTLSCSPISGHRSVSWYQQTPGQGLQFLFEYFSETQRNKGNFPGRFSGRQFSNSRSEMNVSTLELGDSALYLCASSLVGSSYEQYFGPGTRLTVT.

This clonotype showed up many times. The chain is built from TRBV28 and TRBJ1-1, with TRBD1 matching 8 bases. J gave up 4 bases and V 5 bases, and 9 bases lay outside the gene matches. Germline-derived CDR1 and CDR2 are MDHEN and SYDVKM. CDR3 length equals 15 residues. The CDR3 here is CASSGGGTGGTEAFF. In nucleotides, the CDR3 is TGTGCCAGCAGTGGGGGTGGGACAGGAGGCACTGAAGCTTTCTTT.

This clonotype was picked up many times. The CDR3 protein is CSASETQNYEQYF. The CDR3 region has the DNA TGCAGTGCTAGCGAGACCCAGAACTACGAGCAGTACTTC. V and J are TRBV20-1 and TRBJ2-7; D unresolved. Trimming removed 3 bases from V and 3 bases from J, with 12 bases in between. Per the germline V gene, CDR1 is DFQATT and CDR2 is SNEGSKA (reference sequence). This CDR3 spans 13 amino acids.

As DNA, the CDR3 is TGTGCCAGCAGACAGGGAAATGACTATGGCTACACCTTC. Its translation: CASRQGNDYGYTF. The rearrangement links TRBV25-1 to TRBJ1-2; tentative D call: TRBD1 (6 bases). The CDR3 spans 13 residues. The V and J ends lost 6 bases and 3 bases respectively, with 11 bases between them. Germline V CDR1 and CDR2: MGHDK, SYGVNS.

This clonotype showed up just a few times. V gene TRBV18 combines with J gene TRBJ2-7; TRBD1 aligns across 8 bases. In germline, CDR1 is KGHSH, CDR2 LQKENI. V shed 5 bases, J shed 5 bases, and the junction held 11 bases outside the gene matches. The CDR3 extends over 15 amino acids. The DNA for the CDR3 is TGTGCCAGCTCAGTGACGCAGGGGGCTAACGACGAGCAGTACTTC. This translates into CASSVTQGANDEQYF.

In its sample, this clonotype was seen a few times. The rearrangement links TRBV27 to TRBJ2-6; D gene ambiguous. Germline values: CDR1 MNHEY, CDR2 SMNVEV (reference sequence). V dropped 1 base and J dropped 0 bases, with 16 bases sitting between them. CDR3 length: 19 amino acids. CDR3: CASSLLLAPFLSGANVLTF. The DNA of the CDR3 is TGTGCCAGCAGTTTATTATTGGCCCCCTTCCTCTCTGGGGCCAACGTCCTGACTTTC. Full variable domain (remainder filled in from reference TRBV27 and TRBJ2-6): EAQVTQNPRYLITVTGKKLTVTCSQNMNHEYMSWYRQDPGLGLRQIYYSMNVEVTDKGDVPEGYKVSRKEKRNFPLILESPSPNQTSLYFCASSLLLAPFLSGANVLTFGAGSRLTVL.

This clonotype was seen ten or more times. The chain couples TRBV20-1 to TRBJ2-7; 7 bases are shared with TRBD1. Germline values: CDR1 DFQATT, CDR2 SNEGSKA (reference sequence). The CDR3 is made up of 13 amino acids. V lost 3 bases and J lost 4; bases outside the gene matches: 6. The CDR3 DNA reads TGCAGTGCTAGTGGAAGGGGGCTTTACGAGCAGTACTTC. It specifies CSASGRGLYEQYF.

This clonotype was observed at least ten times. The gene calls are TRBV20-1 and TRBJ2-5, with 8 positions matching TRBD2. Germline values: CDR1 DFQATT, CDR2 SNEGSKA (reference sequence). The CDR3 is 15 amino acids. V lost 0 bases, J lost 5 bases, and 8 bases stayed unmatched. The CDR3 nucleotides are TGCAGTGCTAGAGATCTCGGGAGGGCCCCTGAGACCCAGTACTTC. Translating gives CSARDLGRAPETQYF.